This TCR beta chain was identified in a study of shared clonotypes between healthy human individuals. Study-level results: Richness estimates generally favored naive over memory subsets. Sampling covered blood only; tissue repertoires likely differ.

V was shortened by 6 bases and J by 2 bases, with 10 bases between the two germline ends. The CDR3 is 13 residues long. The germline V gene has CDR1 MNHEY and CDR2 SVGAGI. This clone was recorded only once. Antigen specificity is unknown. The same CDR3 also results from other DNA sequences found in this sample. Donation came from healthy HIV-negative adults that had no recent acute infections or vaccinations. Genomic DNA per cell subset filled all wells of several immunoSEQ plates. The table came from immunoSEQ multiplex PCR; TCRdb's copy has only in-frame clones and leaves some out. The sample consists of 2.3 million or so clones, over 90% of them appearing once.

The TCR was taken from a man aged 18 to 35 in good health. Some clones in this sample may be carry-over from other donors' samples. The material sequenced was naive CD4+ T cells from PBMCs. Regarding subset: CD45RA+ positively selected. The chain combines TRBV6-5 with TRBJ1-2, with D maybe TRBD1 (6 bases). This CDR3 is CASSLTGNYGYTF. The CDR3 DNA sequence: TGTGCCAGCAGCCTTACAGGGAACTATGGCTACACCTTC.